The present entry profiles one T cell receptor (beta chain) with its context. This clonotype appeared many times. There is no known antigen for this receptor. No quality values exist for individual bases; no much larger clone is one base distant. cDNA was synthesized by template-switch 5'RACE using a primer with a 10-nucleotide random unique molecular identifier that tagged each TCR transcript. Every sequencing run covered 15-18 subjects and yielded more than 170 million TCR-beta sequences. The RNeasy kit was used for extraction of total RNA. The KAPA Real-time Library Amplification kit was used to amplify TCR-beta VDJ regions with primers for the TCR constant region and the 5'RACE anchor. Sample indexes and Illumina adaptors were added in a first PCR, and a second PCR then increased library yield. After Ampure bead purification, the TCR product of roughly 650 bp was size-selected on a 2% E-gel SizeSelection system. Before pooling, library quality was assessed on a Bioanalyzer, concentration was determined with Qubit, and library quantification was performed with the Kapa Library Quantification kit. An Illumina HiSeq 2500 sequenced the libraries paired-end 2 x 150 bp. To increase sequence diversity, roughly 24-30% phiX was spiked into each library pool. As for how the authors treated the data: Quality-filtered reads were processed with the UMI-based MiGEC pipeline, which removed over 80% of raw TCR sequences during error correction. IMGT germline references were used for aligning VDJ genes, and each clonotype was defined as a unique CDR3 amino acid sequence together with its V-J genes. Clonal expansion, Shannon diversity and CDR3 relatedness were evaluated with VDJtools (CalcPairwiseDistances, ClusterSamples), while phylogenetic trees were built in CLCbio workbench. Expanded clones were defined as having at least 8 unique UMIs, based on coefficient-of-variation modelling across technical triplicates. Clones were called with MiXCR by TCRdb after fastp trimmed the public reads at Q25, and only in-frame beta chains were retained. CDR3 protein sequences are deduplicated, and each keeps its most common genes and DNA. The authors' filters were not applied to this entry. Here the sample has tens of thousands of distinct CDR3 sequences; nearly 6.5% occur a single time. The ten largest clones add up to 0.55% to 0.6% of the sample.

This specimen belongs to a study of neurological immune-mediated disorders (dated by TCRdb to the late 2010s). General notes on the study: The study compared peripheral blood TCR-beta repertoires of HTLV-I-associated myelopathy (HAM/TSP) patients, multiple sclerosis patients and healthy controls using UMI-based sequencing. The cohort included around 70 subjects: about 15 with HAM/TSP, some 35 with multiple sclerosis, and roughly 20 healthy controls. The approximately 110 TCR-beta libraries included longitudinal samples, technical triplicates and paired sorted CD4+ and CD8+ T-cell subsets alongside PBMC samples. The research as a whole found: No identical CDR3 amino acid sequences were found to be shared among expanded clones across subjects, suggesting that TCR-beta repertoires were private in all groups. TCR clonal expansion was greatest in HAM/TSP patients and smallest in MS patients, who ranked below even healthy controls.

The germline ends are 13 bases apart after V is trimmed by 1 base and J by 10 bases. As encoded in the germline V gene, CDR1 is SNHLY while CDR2 is FYNNEI. From the cysteine through the phenylalanine, the CDR3 covers 13 amino acids. The only DNA kept is the CDR3, 39 bases in frame from the first base. The healthy controls were volunteers from blood banks in Maryland, USA. For sorted-subset TCR libraries, 1 million sorted CD4+ or CD8+ T cells were used. Peripheral blood was subjected to Ficoll-Hypaque density gradient centrifugation to isolate PBMCs, which were then cryopreserved in liquid nitrogen. The study also sequenced paired sorted CD4+ and CD8+ subsets from healthy controls, HAM/TSP patients and MS patients.

The V and J genes are TRBV2 and TRBJ1-1; a confident D gene designation cannot be given. Sequencing was done on a sample of CD4+ T cells from blood. The TCR comes from a middle-aged woman in good health. The DNA sequence is as follows: TGTGCCAGCAGTGAAGAGGAGCCCCTTGGAGCTTTCTTT. It translates to CASSEEEPLGAFF. Where the CDR3 stops, the reference TRBV2 and TRBJ1-1 genes take over; the full variable domain is EPEVTQTPSHQVTQMGQEVILRCVPISNHLYFYWYRQILGQKVEFLVSFYNNEISEKSEIFDDQFSVERPDGSNFTLKIRSTKLEDSAMYFCASSEEEPLGAFFGQGTRLTVV.